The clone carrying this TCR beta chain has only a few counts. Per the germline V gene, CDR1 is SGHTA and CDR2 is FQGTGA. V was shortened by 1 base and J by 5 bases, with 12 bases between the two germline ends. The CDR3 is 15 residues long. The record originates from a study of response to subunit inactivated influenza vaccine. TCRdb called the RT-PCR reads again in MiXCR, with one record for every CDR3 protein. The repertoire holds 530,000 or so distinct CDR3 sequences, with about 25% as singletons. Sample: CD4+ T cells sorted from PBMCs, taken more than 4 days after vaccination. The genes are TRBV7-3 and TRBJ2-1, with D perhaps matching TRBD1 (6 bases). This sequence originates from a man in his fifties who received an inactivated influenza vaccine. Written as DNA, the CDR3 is TGTGCCAGCAGCTTAAGAGGACAGTCCAACAATGAGCAGTTCTTC. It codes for CASSLRGQSNNEQFF.